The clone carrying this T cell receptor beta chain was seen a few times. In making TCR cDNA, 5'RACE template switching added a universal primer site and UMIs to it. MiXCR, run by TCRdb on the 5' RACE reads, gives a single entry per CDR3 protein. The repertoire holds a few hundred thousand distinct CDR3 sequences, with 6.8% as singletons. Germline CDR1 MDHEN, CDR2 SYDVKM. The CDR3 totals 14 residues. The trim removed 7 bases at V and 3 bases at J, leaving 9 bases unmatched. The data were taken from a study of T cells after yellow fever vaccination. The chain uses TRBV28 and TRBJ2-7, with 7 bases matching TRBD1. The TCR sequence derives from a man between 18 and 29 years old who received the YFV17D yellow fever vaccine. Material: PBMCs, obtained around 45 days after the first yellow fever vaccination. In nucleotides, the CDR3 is TGTGCCAGCACCTCAGGGGGAACGGGCTACGAGCAGTACGTC. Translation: CASTSGGTGYEQYV.